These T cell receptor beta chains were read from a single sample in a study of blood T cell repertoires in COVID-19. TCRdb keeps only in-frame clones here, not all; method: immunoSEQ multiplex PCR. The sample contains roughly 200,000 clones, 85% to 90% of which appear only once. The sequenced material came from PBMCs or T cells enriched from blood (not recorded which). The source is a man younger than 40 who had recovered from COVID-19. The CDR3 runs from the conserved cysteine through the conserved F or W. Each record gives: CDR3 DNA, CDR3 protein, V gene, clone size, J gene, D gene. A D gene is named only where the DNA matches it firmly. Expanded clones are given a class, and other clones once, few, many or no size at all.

cdr3_nt: TGTGCCAGTAGTATAGCTTATGTCGGACAGCCACCGTTTGGCTACACCTTC
cdr3_aa: CASSIAYVGQPPFGYTF
v_call: TRBV19
clone_size: .
j_call: TRBJ1-2
d_call: .

cdr3_nt: TGTGCCAGCAGCTTAACTAGAAGTGGAGATTCACCCCTCCACTTT
cdr3_aa: CASSLTRSGDSPLHF
v_call: TRBV5-4
clone_size: .
j_call: TRBJ1-6
d_call: .

cdr3_nt: TGTGCCACCAGCAGAGATCTCTCCGGGACAGGGGGCAGTGAGCAGTTCTTC
cdr3_aa: CATSRDLSGTGGSEQFF
v_call: TRBV15
clone_size: .
j_call: TRBJ2-1
d_call: TRBD1

cdr3_nt: TGTGCCAGCAGCTTGGTTGGGGGCTGGAAGAACACTGAAGCTTTCTTT
cdr3_aa: CASSLVGGWKNTEAFF
v_call: TRBV7-2
clone_size: few
j_call: TRBJ1-1
d_call: .

cdr3_nt: TGTGCCAGCAGCTTAGCTGGGACAGTTGATAGCTCCTATAATTCACCCCTCCACTTT
cdr3_aa: CASSLAGTVDSSYNSPLHF
v_call: TRBV11-2
clone_size: .
j_call: TRBJ1-6
d_call: TRBD1

cdr3_nt: TGTGCCAGCAGGGGCCCGGGGGAGCAGTACTTC
cdr3_aa: CASRGPGEQYF
v_call: TRBV6-6
clone_size: .
j_call: TRBJ2-7
d_call: .

cdr3_nt: TGTGCCAGCAGCTTTACACCGCGACAGGGTAACACCGGGGAGCTGTTTTTT
cdr3_aa: CASSFTPRQGNTGELFF
v_call: TRBV7-8
clone_size: once
j_call: TRBJ2-2
d_call: TRBD1

cdr3_nt: TGTGCCAGCAGCCACTGGACAGGGGAAGGCTACACCTTC
cdr3_aa: CASSHWTGEGYTF
v_call: TRBV3-1/TRBV3-2
clone_size: .
j_call: TRBJ1-2
d_call: TRBD1

cdr3_nt: TGTGCCAGCAGCCAGGTTAGCGGGAGTGATACGCAGTATTTT
cdr3_aa: CASSQVSGSDTQYF
v_call: TRBV3-1/TRBV3-2
clone_size: .
j_call: TRBJ2-3
d_call: TRBD2

cdr3_nt: TGTGCCAGCAGCTTAGGACAGGGGGCCGTCGAGCAGTACTTC
cdr3_aa: CASSLGQGAVEQYF
v_call: TRBV7-6
clone_size: .
j_call: TRBJ2-7
d_call: TRBD1

cdr3_nt: TGTGCCAGCAGTCAGGGCAGGACTGGCTACACCTTC
cdr3_aa: CASSQGRTGYTF
v_call: TRBV6-2/TRBV6-3
clone_size: many
j_call: TRBJ1-2
d_call: .

cdr3_nt: TGTGCCAGCAGCTTCATAACAGGGGAGGTTGGTGAGCAGTTCTTC
cdr3_aa: CASSFITGEVGEQFF
v_call: TRBV7-9
clone_size: once
j_call: TRBJ2-1
d_call: .

cdr3_nt: TGTGCCTGGAGTGAGCAAGACAGAAGCACAGATACGCAGTATTTT
cdr3_aa: CAWSEQDRSTDTQYF
v_call: TRBV30
clone_size: .
j_call: TRBJ2-3
d_call: .

cdr3_nt: TGTGCCAGCAGCTTGCCAGGGGTGTTAACAGATACGCAGTATTTT
cdr3_aa: CASSLPGVLTDTQYF
v_call: TRBV5-5
clone_size: .
j_call: TRBJ2-3
d_call: .

cdr3_nt: TGCGCCAGCAGCGCTACCGGGACTAGTTCCTACAATGAGCAGTTCTTC
cdr3_aa: CASSATGTSSYNEQFF
v_call: TRBV5-1
clone_size: .
j_call: TRBJ2-1
d_call: TRBD2

cdr3_nt: TGTGCCAGCAGCTTAGTTTCCGGGACTGGATACAATGAGCAGTTCTTC
cdr3_aa: CASSLVSGTGYNEQFF
v_call: TRBV7-9
clone_size: .
j_call: TRBJ2-1
d_call: .

cdr3_nt: TGTGCCAGCAGCCGAGCCCAGGGCCGAGCCAAAAACATTCAGTACTTC
cdr3_aa: CASSRAQGRAKNIQYF
v_call: TRBV7-9
clone_size: .
j_call: TRBJ2-4
d_call: .

cdr3_nt: TGTGCCAGCAGTAATAAGAGCCCGACTTCCGGGCCCCCCGCGGGCACTGAAGCTTTCTTT
cdr3_aa: CASSNKSPTSGPPAGTEAFF
v_call: TRBV27
clone_size: .
j_call: TRBJ1-1
d_call: .

cdr3_nt: TGTGCCAGCAGTTCTACACAGGGGGCTAATGAAAAACTGTTTTTT
cdr3_aa: CASSSTQGANEKLFF
v_call: TRBV27
clone_size: .
j_call: TRBJ1-4
d_call: TRBD1

cdr3_nt: TGTGCTAGTGGTTTGACCCGGGACAGCGAGCAGTACTTC
cdr3_aa: CASGLTRDSEQYF
v_call: TRBV12-5
clone_size: once
j_call: TRBJ2-7
d_call: TRBD1

cdr3_nt: TGTGCCAGCAGCTTAGCCGGGGAGAACACTGAAGCTTTCTTT
cdr3_aa: CASSLAGENTEAFF
v_call: TRBV7-9
clone_size: .
j_call: TRBJ1-1
d_call: .

cdr3_nt: TGTGCCAGCAGTCCCCGACAGGGTGTGGACACTGAAGCTTTCTTT
cdr3_aa: CASSPRQGVDTEAFF
v_call: TRBV6-5
clone_size: once
j_call: TRBJ1-1
d_call: TRBD1

cdr3_nt: TGTGCCAGCAGCCGCCCCGGGACTGGAGATTCACCCCTCCACTTT
cdr3_aa: CASSRPGTGDSPLHF
v_call: TRBV28
clone_size: .
j_call: TRBJ1-6
d_call: .

cdr3_nt: TGTGCCAGCACCGACAGGGTCGGTAATTCACCCCTCCACTTT
cdr3_aa: CASTDRVGNSPLHF
v_call: TRBV27
clone_size: .
j_call: TRBJ1-6
d_call: TRBD1

cdr3_nt: TGTGCCAGCAGCTCCCGTGGCGGGAACTACAATGAGCAGTTCTTC
cdr3_aa: CASSSRGGNYNEQFF
v_call: TRBV13
clone_size: .
j_call: TRBJ2-1
d_call: .

cdr3_nt: TGCGCCAGCAGTGAGTACAGGGGGATTGAGACCCAGTACTTC
cdr3_aa: CASSEYRGIETQYF
v_call: TRBV10-2
clone_size: .
j_call: TRBJ2-5
d_call: TRBD1

cdr3_nt: TGTGCCAGCAGCTACCGGGAGGCCTCTAACTATGGCTACACCTTC
cdr3_aa: CASSYREASNYGYTF
v_call: TRBV3-1/TRBV3-2
clone_size: .
j_call: TRBJ1-2
d_call: .

cdr3_nt: TGTGCCAGCAGCAGGACAGGGGGATACGAGCAGTACTTC
cdr3_aa: CASSRTGGYEQYF
v_call: TRBV3-1/TRBV3-2
clone_size: .
j_call: TRBJ2-7
d_call: TRBD1

cdr3_nt: TGTGCCAGCAGTTTATCTAGCGGGGCCTTCCGTAACGAGCAGTACTTC
cdr3_aa: CASSLSSGAFRNEQYF
v_call: TRBV28
clone_size: .
j_call: TRBJ2-7
d_call: TRBD2

cdr3_nt: TGCGCCAGCAGCTTGGGTGGAGGTGGCGGGACAGCGCATGGCTACACCTTC
cdr3_aa: CASSLGGGGGTAHGYTF
v_call: TRBV5-1
clone_size: .
j_call: TRBJ1-2
d_call: TRBD1

cdr3_nt: TGCGCCAGCAGCCAGTACCCCGGGACAGGGGGCGGCAATGAGCAGTTCTTC
cdr3_aa: CASSQYPGTGGGNEQFF
v_call: TRBV4-1
clone_size: .
j_call: TRBJ2-1
d_call: TRBD1

cdr3_nt: TGTGCCAGCAGCCAGGGCTGGGGCACAGATACGCAGTATTTT
cdr3_aa: CASSQGWGTDTQYF
v_call: TRBV11-3
clone_size: .
j_call: TRBJ2-3
d_call: .

cdr3_nt: TGTGCCAGTAGTTCAGGTTCCTCTGGGGCCAACGTCCTGACTTTC
cdr3_aa: CASSSGSSGANVLTF
v_call: TRBV19
clone_size: .
j_call: TRBJ2-6
d_call: .

cdr3_nt: TGTGCCAGCAGCTATACAGGGAGAATAGGCTACGAGCAGTACTTC
cdr3_aa: CASSYTGRIGYEQYF
v_call: TRBV11-2
clone_size: .
j_call: TRBJ2-7
d_call: .